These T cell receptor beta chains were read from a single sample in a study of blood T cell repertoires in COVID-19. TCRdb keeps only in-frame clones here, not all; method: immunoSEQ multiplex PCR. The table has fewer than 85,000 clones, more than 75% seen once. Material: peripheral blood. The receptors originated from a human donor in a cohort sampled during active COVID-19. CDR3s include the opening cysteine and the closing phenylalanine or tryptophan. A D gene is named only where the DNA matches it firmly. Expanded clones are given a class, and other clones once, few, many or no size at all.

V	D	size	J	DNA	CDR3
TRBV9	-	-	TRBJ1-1	TGTGCCAGCAGCGGGGGGGTACACACTGAAGCTTTCTTT	CASSGGVHTEAFF
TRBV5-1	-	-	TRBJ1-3	TGCGCCAGCAGCTTGGACAACACGAAGGGGTCGGGAAACACCATATATTTT	CASSLDNTKGSGNTIYF
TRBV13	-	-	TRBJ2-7	TGTGCCAGCAGCCACCGGACAGCTTCCTACGAGCAGTACTTC	CASSHRTASYEQYF
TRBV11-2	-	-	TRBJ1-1	TGTGCCAGCAGCTTAGATCCGAGGGCACTTGAAGCTTTCTTT	CASSLDPRALEAFF
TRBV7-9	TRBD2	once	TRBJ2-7	TGTGCCAGCAGCTCTCCGGGGGGGGATCTCTACGAGCAGTACTTC	CASSSPGGDLYEQYF
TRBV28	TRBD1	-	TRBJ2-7	TGTGCCAGCGATATGGGACAGGGGACCTACGAGCAGTACTTC	CASDMGQGTYEQYF
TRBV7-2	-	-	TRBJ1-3	TGTGCCAGCACCACAGTTGGAAACACCATATATTTT	CASTTVGNTIYF
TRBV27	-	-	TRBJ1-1	TGTGCCAGCAGTCTAAACAGGGTGGGCACTGAAGCTTTCTTT	CASSLNRVGTEAFF
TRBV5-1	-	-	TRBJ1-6	TGCGCCAGCAGCTTGGCCGGGGGGCCGTCCTATAATTCACCCCTCCACTTT	CASSLAGGPSYNSPLHF
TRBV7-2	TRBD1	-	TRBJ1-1	TGTGCCAGCAGCTTAGGGACAGGGGTGACTGAAGCTTTCTTT	CASSLGTGVTEAFF
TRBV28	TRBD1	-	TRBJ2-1	TGTGCCAGCAGTTTAACAGGGGATGAGCAGTTCTTC	CASSLTGDEQFF
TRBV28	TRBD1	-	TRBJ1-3	TGTGCCAGCAGAACAGGGGGCGCGGGTGATGGGTCTGGAAACACCATATATTTT	CASRTGGAGDGSGNTIYF
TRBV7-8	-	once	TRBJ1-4	TGTGCCAGCAGCCCATTACCCCAGGGTACTAATGAAAAACTGTTTTTT	CASSPLPQGTNEKLFF
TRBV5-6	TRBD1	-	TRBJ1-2	TGTGCCAGCATTTACGGACAGGGCATGGGCTACACCTTC	CASIYGQGMGYTF
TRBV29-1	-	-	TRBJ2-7	TGCAGCGTTGAATTGCAGGGGACCTACGAGCAGTACTTC	CSVELQGTYEQYF
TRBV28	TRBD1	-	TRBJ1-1	TGTGCCAGCAGACCATACCGGGACAGCTTTGAAGCTTTCTTT	CASRPYRDSFEAFF
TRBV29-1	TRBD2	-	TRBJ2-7	TGCAGCATTTCCCGAGGGACTAGCGGTGCCTACGAGCAGTACTTC	CSISRGTSGAYEQYF
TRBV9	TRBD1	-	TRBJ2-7	TGTGCCAGCAGCGTATCAGGGGGCTCCTACGAGCAGTACTTC	CASSVSGGSYEQYF
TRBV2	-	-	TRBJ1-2	TGTGCCAGCAGGGAAGCGCCGGGACACAACTATGGCTACACCTTC	CASREAPGHNYGYTF
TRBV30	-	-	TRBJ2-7	TGTGCCTGGGCACAGGCGAGCTACGAGCAGTACTTC	CAWAQASYEQYF
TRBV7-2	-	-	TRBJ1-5	TGTGCCAGCAGCTTAGTCCGGGGGGGGAGCAATCAGCCCCAGCATTTT	CASSLVRGGSNQPQHF
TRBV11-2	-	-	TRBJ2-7	TGTGCCAGCAGGAAGATACGCGGGACGGATCCCTACGAGCAGTACTTC	CASRKIRGTDPYEQYF
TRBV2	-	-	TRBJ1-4	TGTGCCAGCAAGGAGGGGATTAATGAAAAACTGTTTTTT	CASKEGINEKLFF
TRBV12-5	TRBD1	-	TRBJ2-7	TGTGCTAGTGCCCTAACACCGGGACAGGGTGGCTACGAGCAGTACTTC	CASALTPGQGGYEQYF
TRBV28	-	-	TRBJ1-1	TGTGCCAGCAGTATCCCGGGGGGAAGGGCCACTGAAGCTTTCTTT	CASSIPGGRATEAFF
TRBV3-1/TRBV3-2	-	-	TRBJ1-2	TGTGCCAGCAGCCAAGGTGGGAGCTATGGCTACACCTTC	CASSQGGSYGYTF
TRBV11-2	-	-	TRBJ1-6	TGTGCCAGCAGCTTAGGGCAGCGTTTGAATTCACCCCTCCACTTT	CASSLGQRLNSPLHF
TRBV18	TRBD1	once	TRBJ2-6	TGTGCCAGCTCGTTAGGGACAGTCAGTTTCTCTGGGGCCAACGTCCTGACTTTC	CASSLGTVSFSGANVLTF
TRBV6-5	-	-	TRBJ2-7	TGTGCCAGCAGTTACTCGCCGGGGGCGGGGGAGGAGCAGTACTTC	CASSYSPGAGEEQYF
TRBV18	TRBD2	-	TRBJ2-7	TGTGCCAGCTCACCACCGACTAGCGGGGCGCAGGGGGCCTACGAGCAGTACTTC	CASSPPTSGAQGAYEQYF
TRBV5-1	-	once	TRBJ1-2	TGCGCCAGCAGCCCGACAGTCGAAGCTAACTATGGCTACACCTTC	CASSPTVEANYGYTF
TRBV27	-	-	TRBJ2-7	TGTGCCAGCAGTTTACGGGAGTCCTACGAGCAGTACTTC	CASSLRESYEQYF
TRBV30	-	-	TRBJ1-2	TGTGCCTGGACCAACGGAGTAGAGGGCTACACCTTC	CAWTNGVEGYTF
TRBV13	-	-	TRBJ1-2	TGTGCCAGCAGCTTGTGGGGGGGCGAAGATGGCTACACCTTC	CASSLWGGEDGYTF
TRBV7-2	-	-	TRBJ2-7	TGTGCCAGCAGCTTACTAGTCGGGACACTACCCTACGAGCAGTACTTC	CASSLLVGTLPYEQYF
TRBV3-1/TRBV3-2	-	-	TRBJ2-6	TGTGCCAGCAGCCTTCCGGGGTCTGGGGCCAACGTCCTGACTTTC	CASSLPGSGANVLTF
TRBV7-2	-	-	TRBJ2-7	TGTGCCAGCAGCTTAGGCCAGGAACCCTACGAGCAGTACTTC	CASSLGQEPYEQYF
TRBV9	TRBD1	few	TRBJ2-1	TGTGCCAGCAGCGTTTCCGGGACAGGGGGAAATGAGCAGTTCTTC	CASSVSGTGGNEQFF
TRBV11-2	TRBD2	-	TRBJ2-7	TGTGCCAGCAGCTCAGTTAACGGGGGGGCCTCCGAGCAGTACTTC	CASSSVNGGASEQYF
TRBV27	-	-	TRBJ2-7	TGTGCCAGCAGTTTTTCCACGGACAGTTGGCCCTACGAGCAGTACTTC	CASSFSTDSWPYEQYF
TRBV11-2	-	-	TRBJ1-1	TGTGCCAGCAGCCTTCGACAGACCCGGGGGACTGAAGCTTTCTTT	CASSLRQTRGTEAFF
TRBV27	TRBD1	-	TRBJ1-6	TGTGCCAGCAGTTTCGGACAGGGGGCAAATTCACCCCTCCACTTT	CASSFGQGANSPLHF